This entry lists 20 T cell receptor beta chains sequenced from one sample in a study of breast tumors, draining lymph nodes, adjacent tissues. TCRdb reprocessed the multiplex PCR reads with MiXCR, giving one entry per CDR3 protein. Of 150,000 to 200,000 distinct CDR3 sequences listed, approximately 33% were seen once; the top ten hold 4% to 5.5%. The lymph nodes were axillary draining lymph nodes from breast cancer patients. The material sequenced was axillary lymph node tissue. These receptors originate from a female donor with breast cancer. Some clones in this sample may be carry-over from other donors' samples.

On this clonotype: This sequence may be a read error, since a much larger clone differs from it by one base. The chain uses TRBV11-2 and TRBJ2-7; D is undetermined. Germline V lookup: CDR1 SGHAT, CDR2 FQNNGV. The CDR3 is made up of 14 amino acids. Trimming took off 5 bases at V and 3 bases at J, with 14 bases between the two ends. The CDR3 bases are TGTGCCAGCAGCCTACCGGGCCCCCACTACGAGCAGTACTTC. Protein product: CASSLPGPHYEQYF.

In its sample, this clonotype was seen many times. V usage is TRBV12-3 or TRBV12-4 and J usage is TRBJ2-2, with D possibly being TRBD2 (5 bases). This CDR3 spans 15 amino acids. Trimming left V 3 bases short and J 5 bases short, with 13 bases between. The CDR3 loop is CASSFGVEGTGELFF. CDR3 DNA: TGTGCCAGCAGTTTCGGGGTGGAAGGGACCGGGGAGCTGTTTTTT.

This clonotype showed up many times. The rearrangement joins TRBV10-2 to TRBJ1-2; possibly TRBD1 for D (6 bases). The V gene lost 4 bases and the J gene lost 8 bases, with 14 bases spanning the gap. The CDR3 spans 13 residues. Germline V gene sequence: CDR1 WSHSY, CDR2 SAAADI. In DNA, the CDR3 is TGCGCCAGCAGTGGGTACAGGGATGGCGGCTACACCTTC. This translates into CASSGYRDGGYTF.

In its sample, this clonotype was seen many times. The chain couples TRBV29-1 to TRBJ2-7; 8 nucleotides align to TRBD1. The CDR3 sequence is 12 residues long. CDR1 is SQVTM, CDR2 ANQGSEA, per germline. V shed 6 bases, J shed 0 bases, and the junction held 1 base outside the gene matches. As DNA, the CDR3 is TGCAGCGTGACAGGGGCCTCCTACGAGCAGTACTTC. This sequence encodes CSVTGASYEQYF.

This chain uses TRBV4-1 with TRBJ1-1, with no clear D. Germline V lookup: CDR1 MGHRA, CDR2 YSYEKL. Trimming pared 0 bases from V and 8 bases from J, leaving 10 bases between. This CDR3 spans 13 amino acids. CDR3 sequence: CASSQDLRGEAFF. The CDR3 DNA reads TGCGCCAGCAGCCAAGATTTGAGAGGGGAAGCTTTCTTT.

This clonotype showed up just a few times. The chain couples TRBV7-9 to TRBJ2-5; D is tentatively TRBD1 or TRBD2 (6 bases each). V was trimmed by 1 base and J by 9 bases, leaving 24 bases between them. Germline V gene lookup returns CDR1 SEHNR and CDR2 FQNEAQ (reference sequence). The CDR3 consists of 17 residues. CDR3 sequence reads: CASSLGAAGALREPQYF. The CDR3, as DNA: TGTGCCAGCAGCTTAGGGGCGGCAGGGGCCTTACGGGAGCCCCAGTACTTC. The full variable domain, rest sourced from reference TRBV7-9 and TRBJ2-5, is DTGVSQNPRHKITKRGQNVTFRCDPISEHNRLYWYRQTLGQGPEFLTYFQNEAQLEKSRLLSDRFSAERPKGSFSTLEIQRTEQGDSAMYLCASSLGAAGALREPQYFGPGTRLLVL.

This clonotype is a singleton in its sample. This chain connects TRBV5-1 to TRBJ1-4; 7 bases are shared with TRBD1. The trim removed 6 bases at V and 4 bases at J, leaving 9 bases unmatched. The CDR3 length is 15 residues. Germline V gives CDR1 SGHRS, CDR2 YFSETQ. As DNA, the CDR3 is TGCGCCAGCACCCTTCCGGGACAGTTTAATGAAAAACTGTTTTTT. Amino acid sequence: CASTLPGQFNEKLFF.

There are many counts of this clonotype. V usage is TRBV9 and J usage is TRBJ2-1; TRBD2 might be the D (6 bases). Germline CDR1 is SGDLS and CDR2 is YYNGEE. V shed 4 bases and J shed 2 bases, with 10 bases lying between them. The CDR3 runs to 14 residues. As DNA, the CDR3 is TGTGCCAGCAGCCCCCGGGAGCCCTACAATGAGCAGTTCTTC. The encoded protein is CASSPREPYNEQFF.

Of note for this clonotype: This may be a read error: a much more frequent sequence differs by one nucleotide. This chain links TRBV20-1 with TRBJ2-1, with 9 bases aligning to TRBD2. Germline-derived CDR1 and CDR2 are DFQATT and SNEGSKA (reference sequence). CDR3 length: 15 amino acids. The CDR3 protein is CGARDLRGGNNEQFF. The CDR3 nucleotides read TGCGGTGCTAGAGACCTGCGGGGGGGAAACAATGAGCAGTTCTTC.

This clonotype was seen ten or more times. This chain connects TRBV7-9 to TRBJ1-2; D is uncertain. CDR3 size: 13 residues. Germline CDR1 is SEHNR and CDR2 is FQNEAQ (reference sequence). Trimming cost V 0 bases and J 2 bases, with 4 bases left between them. The CDR3 spells CASSLASNYGYTF. For the CDR3, the DNA is TGTGCCAGCAGCTTAGCCTCCAACTATGGCTACACCTTC.

This clonotype was counted many times. The chain is built from TRBV6-5 and TRBJ2-7, with D perhaps assigned TRBD1 or TRBD2 (5 bases each). Trimming left V 5 bases short and J 3 bases short, with 11 bases between. The germline CDR1 and CDR2 sequences are MNHEY and SVGAGI. The CDR3 has 13 amino acids. The CDR3 nucleotides read TGTGCCAGCAGTAACGAGGGGTACTACGAGCAGTACTTC. This sequence encodes CASSNEGYYEQYF.

This clonotype turned up a few times. A read error is possible here, since a much larger clone lies one base away. The J gene is TRBJ1-2, the V gene TRBV12-3 or TRBV12-4; 7 bases fit TRBD1. Losses at the gene ends were 7 bases for V and 13 bases for J; bases not matched to a gene: 12. The length of the CDR3 is 12 residues. The CDR3: CASKDNTGDCTF. The DNA for the CDR3 is TGTGCCAGCAAAGACAACACAGGGGACTGCACCTTC.

This clonotype occurred many times. The CDR3 reads CSALGLSASYNEQFF. In nucleotides, the CDR3 is TGCAGTGCCCTGGGACTCTCCGCCTCCTACAATGAGCAGTTCTTC. This chain joins TRBV20-1 and TRBJ2-1, with D maybe TRBD2 (6 bases). The CDR3 has 15 residues. Germline assignment: CDR1 DFQATT and CDR2 SNEGSKA (reference sequence). The V and J ends lost 6 bases and 0 bases respectively, with 15 bases between them.

This clonotype has a count of ten or more. The rearrangement joins TRBV5-5 to TRBJ1-4; weak D call: TRBD1 (6 bases). Germline-derived CDR1 and CDR2 are SGHKS and YYEKEE (reference sequence). V was cut by 0 bases and J by 6 bases, with 9 bases left in between. The CDR3 spans 14 residues. The CDR3 bases are TGTGCCAGCAGCTTGGAGGGGGAGGATGAAAAACTGTTTTTT. This codes for CASSLEGEDEKLFF.

This clonotype was detected ten times or more. This rearrangement joins TRBV12-3 or TRBV12-4 to TRBJ1-4; TRBD1 agrees at 7 bases. CDR3 size: 14 residues. The V segment lost 2 bases and the J segment 7 bases; nucleotides outside the gene matches: 4. The CDR3 loop is CASSLRGRGEKLFF. The DNA for the CDR3 is TGTGCCAGCAGTTTAAGGGGGCGCGGTGAAAAACTGTTTTTT.

Details on this clonotype: Lacking the conserved final phenylalanine or tryptophan, this CDR3 likely reflects a read error. Because the CDR3's place on the DNA is in doubt, the DNA is left out and the CDR3 is given as listed by TCRdb. The rearrangement uses TRBV29-1 and TRBJ2-6. Germline CDR1 and CDR2: SQVTM and ANQGSEA. The CDR3 is 8 residues long, counting both termini. The CDR3 spells CSVGDLTS.

V usage is TRBV20-1 and J usage is TRBJ2-3, with D perhaps assigned TRBD1 or TRBD2 (5 bases each). Germline-derived CDR1 and CDR2 are DFQATT and SNEGSKA (reference sequence). V was clipped by 3 bases and J by 9 bases, with 10 bases between them. The CDR3 has 11 amino acids. DNA of the CDR3: TGCAGTGCTAGTCTAGGGGACACGCAGTATTTT. It codes for CSASLGDTQYF.

There are many counts of this clonotype. The chain recombines TRBV20-1 with TRBJ2-3; D unclear. The CDR3 covers 13 residues. Germline CDR1 DFQATT, CDR2 SNEGSKA (reference sequence). V was shortened by 0 bases and J by 3 bases, with 7 bases between the two germline ends. CDR3 nucleotides: TGCAGTGCTAGAGATTTCGTAACAGATACGCAGTATTTT. As protein: CSARDFVTDTQYF.

This chain uses TRBV10-2 with TRBJ2-1; 10 bases map to TRBD1. This CDR3 is built from 17 residues. Looked up from germline, CDR1 is WSHSY and CDR2 is SAAADI. V dropped 0 bases and J dropped 10; count of bases not matched to a gene: 12. CDR3: CASSESCTGQGGLEQFF. The CDR3 nucleotides are TGCGCCAGCAGTGAGTCGTGCACAGGACAGGGGGGACTGGAGCAGTTCTTC.

This clonotype showed up many times. This chain joins TRBV9 and TRBJ1-3; D is unresolved. The length of the CDR3 is 13 residues. The V end lost 8 bases, the J end lost 0 bases, and 9 bases lay between the germline ends. CDR1 and CDR2 (germline): SGDLS, YYNGEE. The CDR3: CASKPNSGNTIYF. DNA for the CDR3: TGTGCCAGTAAACCGAACTCTGGAAACACCATATATTTT.